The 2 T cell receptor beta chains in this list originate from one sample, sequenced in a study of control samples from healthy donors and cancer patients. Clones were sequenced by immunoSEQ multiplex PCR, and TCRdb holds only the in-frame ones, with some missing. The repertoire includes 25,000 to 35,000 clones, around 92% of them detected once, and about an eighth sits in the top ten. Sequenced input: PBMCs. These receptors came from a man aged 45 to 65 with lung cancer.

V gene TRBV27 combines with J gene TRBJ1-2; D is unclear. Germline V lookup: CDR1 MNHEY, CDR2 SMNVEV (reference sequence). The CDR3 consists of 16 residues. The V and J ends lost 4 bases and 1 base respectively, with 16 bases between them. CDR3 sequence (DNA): TGTGCCAGCAGTTCCCAGCCTCCGGCCCTTAACTATGGCTACACCTTC. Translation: CASSSQPPALNYGYTF.

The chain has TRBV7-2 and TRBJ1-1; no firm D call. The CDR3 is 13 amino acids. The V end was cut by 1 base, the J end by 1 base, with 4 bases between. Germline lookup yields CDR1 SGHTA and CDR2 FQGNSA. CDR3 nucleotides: TGTGCCAGCAGCTTAGACCAGAACACTGAAGCTTTCTTT. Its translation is CASSLDQNTEAFF.